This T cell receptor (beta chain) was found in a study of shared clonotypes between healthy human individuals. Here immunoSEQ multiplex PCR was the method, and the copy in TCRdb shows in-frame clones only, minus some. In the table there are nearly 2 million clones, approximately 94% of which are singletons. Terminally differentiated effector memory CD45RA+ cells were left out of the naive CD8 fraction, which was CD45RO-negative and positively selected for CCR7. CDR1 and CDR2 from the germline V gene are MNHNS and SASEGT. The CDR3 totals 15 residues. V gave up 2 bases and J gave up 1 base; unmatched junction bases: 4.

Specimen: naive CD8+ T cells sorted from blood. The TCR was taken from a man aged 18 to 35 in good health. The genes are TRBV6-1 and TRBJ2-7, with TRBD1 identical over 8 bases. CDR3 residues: CASSESDRVSYEQYF. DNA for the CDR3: TGTGCCAGCAGTGAATCGGACAGGGTGTCCTACGAGCAGTACTTC.